Here is one T cell receptor (beta chain) with its context. These data originate in a study of blood T cell repertoires in COVID-19. Germline CDR1 and CDR2: SEHNR and FQNEAQ (reference sequence). The CDR3 runs 18 residues. With 5 bases clipped from V and 2 bases from J, the junction kept 14 bases outside the gene matches. Authors' analysis steps: Amplification of reference gene primers was used by the study to estimate nucleated cell counts. Libraries were prepared by immunoSEQ multiplex PCR; TCRdb keeps only in-frame clonotypes and omits some of them. V, J and clone size are taken as reported in that table, and D and trimming were inferred from the DNA itself. The repertoire holds 350,000 to 400,000 clones, with about 90% as singletons.

The receptor was isolated from a woman aged 25 to 39 who had recovered from COVID-19. Sequences were obtained from PBMCs or T cells enriched from blood (not recorded which). The chain joins TRBV7-9 to TRBJ2-5; 10 nucleotides align to TRBD2. CDR3 coding DNA: TGTGCCAGCAGCCCTACGGGGATAGCGGGAGGCAAACAAGAGACCCAGTACTTC. It yields the protein CASSPTGIAGGKQETQYF. The full variable domain, its missing parts supplied by reference TRBV7-9 and TRBJ2-5, is DTGVSQNPRHKITKRGQNVTFRCDPISEHNRLYWYRQTLGQGPEFLTYFQNEAQLEKSRLLSDRFSAERPKGSFSTLEIQRTEQGDSAMYLCASSPTGIAGGKQETQYFGPGTRLLVL.